The rows below give T cell receptor beta chains drawn from one sample of a study of blood T cell repertoires in COVID-19. Libraries were prepared by immunoSEQ multiplex PCR; TCRdb keeps only in-frame clonotypes and omits some of them. The sample lists about 120,000 clones, around 89% occurring once. The sample consisted of peripheral blood. The source is a man in his sixties or seventies with active or convalescent COVID-19. Both conserved end residues are part of each CDR3. Fields, in order: J gene, D gene, CDR3 length, V gene, clone size, CDR3 DNA, CDR3 protein. D genes are given only for firm matches. Some rows have no size entry. The others give once, few or many, or a class for an expanded clone.

>TRBJ1-4|TRBD1|15|TRBV27|-
TGTGCCAGCAGTTTAGTGGGACAGGGAAATGAAAAACTGTTTTTT
CASSLVGQGNEKLFF
>TRBJ2-1|-|14|TRBV10-1|-
TGCGCCAGCAGTGAGTCGTGGACACACAATGAGCAGTTCTTC
CASSESWTHNEQFF
>TRBJ1-1|TRBD1|14|TRBV12-5|-
TGTGCTAGTGGTTTGACAGGGGGCATCACTGAAGCTTTCTTT
CASGLTGGITEAFF
>TRBJ2-4|-|13|TRBV12-5|-
TGTGCTAGTGCGGCCGGGGTGAAAAACATTCAGTACTTC
CASAAGVKNIQYF
>TRBJ1-1|-|14|TRBV18|-
TGTGCCAGCTCCTCCTCAGGGGAGTCGACTGAAGCTTTCTTT
CASSSSGESTEAFF
>TRBJ2-7|TRBD1|16|TRBV6-5|-
TGTGCCAGCAGTTACTCGACAGGGTCCCCCTATTACGAGCAGTACTTC
CASSYSTGSPYYEQYF
>TRBJ1-2|TRBD1|14|TRBV29-1|-
TGCAGCGCCGGACAGGGGCAAAAGAACTATGGCTACACCTTC
CSAGQGQKNYGYTF
>TRBJ1-1|-|11|TRBV10-3|once
TGTGCCATCAGTGATATCACTGAAGCTTTCTTT
CAISDITEAFF
>TRBJ1-3|TRBD1|14|TRBV27|-
TGTGCCAGCAGGCCACAGGGGGCTGGAAACACCATATATTTT
CASRPQGAGNTIYF
>TRBJ2-6|-|17|TRBV7-9|-
TGTGCCAGCAGCTTCGGGGGGCCGGGGGCCGGGGCCAACGTCCTGACTTTC
CASSFGGPGAGANVLTF
>TRBJ1-3|TRBD1|18|TRBV9|-
TGTGCCAGCAGCTCCAGGGGGGTAGGCCCTTACTCTGGAAACACCATATATTTT
CASSSRGVGPYSGNTIYF
>TRBJ2-7|-|15|TRBV21-1|-
TGTGCCAGCAGCAAAAGTCGAGCGGGAGCCTACGAGCAGTACTTC
CASSKSRAGAYEQYF
>TRBJ2-1|TRBD2|17|TRBV3-1/TRBV3-2|-
TGTGCCAGCAGCCGCAGACTAGCGGCTAGCTCCTACAATGAGCAGTTCTTC
CASSRRLAASSYNEQFF
>TRBJ1-2|-|16|TRBV18|once
TGTGCCAGCTCGCCGACAGGTTCGACTGTTAACTATGGCTACACCTTC
CASSPTGSTVNYGYTF
>TRBJ2-1|TRBD1|16|TRBV7-9|-
TGTGCCAGCAGCCCAGGGGGGACAGGGAGGAAGAATGAGCAGTTCTTC
CASSPGGTGRKNEQFF
>TRBJ2-5|TRBD1|14|TRBV2|-
TGTGCCAGCAGTACGGACAGGGCTCAAGAGACCCAGTACTTC
CASSTDRAQETQYF
>TRBJ1-1|-|13|TRBV6-5|-
TGTGCCAGCAGGCGTCGCGCGAACACTGAAGCTTTCTTT
CASRRRANTEAFF
>TRBJ2-5|-|17|TRBV13|-
TGTGCCAGCAGCTTAGGGGGATACGGGGGAGCTGCTGAGACCCAGTACTTC
CASSLGGYGGAAETQYF
>TRBJ1-2|-|15|TRBV19|-
TGTGCCAGTAGTGCCCCATCGGACAGAAACTATGGCTACACCTTC
CASSAPSDRNYGYTF
>TRBJ2-5|-|15|TRBV1|-
TGCACCAGCAGCCAAGATCCGCGGGAGCGTGAGACCCAGTACTTC
CTSSQDPRERETQYF
>TRBJ2-5|-|13|TRBV2|-
TGTGCCAGCATGTGGACAGTCCAAGAGACCCAGTACTTC
CASMWTVQETQYF
>TRBJ1-3|TRBD1|15|TRBV19|-
TGTGCCAGCCGGGACAGGGGAAGGTCTGGAAACACCATATATTTT
CASRDRGRSGNTIYF
>TRBJ2-2|TRBD2|18|TRBV6-1|-
TGTGCCAGCAGTGAAGCGCTAGCGGGAGCCCCTAACACCGGGGAGCTGTTTTTT
CASSEALAGAPNTGELFF
>TRBJ2-1|TRBD2|17|TRBV3-1/TRBV3-2|once
TGTGCCAGCAGCCAAGCCCTCTCCGGGACTAGGGGCAATGAGCAGTTCTTC
CASSQALSGTRGNEQFF
>TRBJ2-1|TRBD2|18|TRBV30|-
TGTGCCTGGAGTGACGGGACTAGCGGGCTCAGCTCCTACAATGAGCAGTTCTTC
CAWSDGTSGLSSYNEQFF
>TRBJ1-1|TRBD1|15|TRBV6-1|few
TGTGCCAGCAGTGAATCGACAGGGTGGGGCACTGAAGCTTTCTTT
CASSESTGWGTEAFF
>TRBJ1-2|TRBD1|15|TRBV18|-
TGTGCCAGCTCACTGCTGGGACAGGGCAACTATGGCTACACCTTC
CASSLLGQGNYGYTF
>TRBJ1-2|TRBD1|14|TRBV5-1|once
TGCGCCAGCAGCTTAGATGAGGGGGCGGCTGGCTACACCTTC
CASSLDEGAAGYTF
>TRBJ2-1|TRBD2|15|TRBV18|-
TGTGCCAGCTCCGGGGGACTAGCGGGGGGTAATGAGCAGTTCTTC
CASSGGLAGGNEQFF
>TRBJ2-1|TRBD1|15|TRBV5-1|-
TGCGCCAGCAGCTCTCCGGGACAGGGTCGCAATGAGCAGTTCTTC
CASSSPGQGRNEQFF
>TRBJ1-1|-|13|TRBV2|-
TGTGCCAGCCTTACACAGTTGAACACTGAAGCTTTCTTT
CASLTQLNTEAFF
>TRBJ2-7|-|16|TRBV28|-
TGTGCCAGCAGCACATCAGGAGCAGGGTTCACCTACGAGCAGTACTTC
CASSTSGAGFTYEQYF
>TRBJ2-7|-|15|TRBV27|-
TGTGCCAGCAGTTTTTCTTTCGGGGGTAATTACGAGCAGTACTTC
CASSFSFGGNYEQYF
>TRBJ2-5|TRBD2|13|TRBV7-8|-
TGTGCCAGCAGCCGGACGCGGGAGGAGACCCAGTACTTC
CASSRTREETQYF
>TRBJ2-7|TRBD2|14|TRBV29-1|-
TGCAGCGCCCGACCGGGTAGCGGGAGGGGAGAGCAGTACTTC
CSARPGSGRGEQYF
>TRBJ2-1|-|14|TRBV24-1|many
TGTGCCACCAGTGATAGGCGGGATTACAATGAGCAGTTCTTC
CATSDRRDYNEQFF
>TRBJ2-5|-|13|TRBV19|-
TGTGCCAGCTCCTCCTCGGGTCAAGAGACCCAGTACTTC
CASSSSGQETQYF
>TRBJ1-1|-|13|TRBV7-6|-
TGTGCCAGCAGCTTAGGGGGAGCCACTGAAGCTTTCTTT
CASSLGGATEAFF
>TRBJ1-5|-|15|TRBV28|once
TGTGCCAGCAGATGGCGGACGGGGTCGAATCAGCCCCAGCATTTT
CASRWRTGSNQPQHF
>TRBJ1-3|TRBD1|18|TRBV4-2|once
TGTGCCAGCAGCCAAACGGACAGGAATTATAACTCTGGAAACACCATATATTTT
CASSQTDRNYNSGNTIYF
>TRBJ2-1|TRBD1|15|TRBV7-3|-
TGTGCCAGCAGCTTAAATCCCGGGACAGGGAGCCGCCAGTTCTTC
CASSLNPGTGSRQFF
>TRBJ1-3|TRBD1|15|TRBV6-6|-
TGTGCCAGCAGAGAGGACAGGTTCTCTGGAAACACCATATATTTT
CASREDRFSGNTIYF
>TRBJ1-2|-|15|TRBV2|-
TGTGCCAGCAGCCCGGAGGGAGGGGGGCTCTATGGCTACACCTTC
CASSPEGGGLYGYTF
>TRBJ1-1|-|14|TRBV7-8|once
TGTGCCAGCAGCGCACAGGGCATGAACACTGAAGCTTTCTTT
CASSAQGMNTEAFF
>TRBJ2-1|TRBD2|19|TRBV3-1/TRBV3-2|-
TGTGCCAGCAGCCAAGATCTTGCGGGAGGACGCCGCTCCTACAATGAGCAGTTCTTC
CASSQDLAGGRRSYNEQFF
>TRBJ2-3|TRBD2|19|TRBV9|-
TGTGCCAGCAGCGTAAACCCAGCGGGAGTGCGGATCCCCACAGATACGCAGTATTTT
CASSVNPAGVRIPTDTQYF
>TRBJ1-5|-|12|TRBV28|-
TGTGCCAGCAGTTTGAGACAGAAGGGCCAGCATTTT
CASSLRQKGQHF
>TRBJ1-5|-|14|TRBV19|-
TGTGCCAGTAGTATTTGGCAGCCTAGTCAGCCCCAGCATTTT
CASSIWQPSQPQHF
>TRBJ1-1|TRBD1|16|TRBV9|-
TGTGCCAGCAGCGTAAACCCCGTGACAGGGGGCACTGAAGCTTTCTTT
CASSVNPVTGGTEAFF
>TRBJ2-2|TRBD1|17|TRBV6-6|-
TGTGCCAGCAGTGGATCTACAGGGGATGGGGACACCGGGGAGCTGTTTTTT
CASSGSTGDGDTGELFF
>TRBJ2-3|TRBD2|16|TRBV28|-
TGTGCCAGCAGTTTTGACCTAGCGGGAGCGACAGATACGCAGTATTTT
CASSFDLAGATDTQYF
>TRBJ2-7|-|10|TRBV6-5|-
TGTGCCAGCAGCGGGACAGAGCAGTACTTC
CASSGTEQYF